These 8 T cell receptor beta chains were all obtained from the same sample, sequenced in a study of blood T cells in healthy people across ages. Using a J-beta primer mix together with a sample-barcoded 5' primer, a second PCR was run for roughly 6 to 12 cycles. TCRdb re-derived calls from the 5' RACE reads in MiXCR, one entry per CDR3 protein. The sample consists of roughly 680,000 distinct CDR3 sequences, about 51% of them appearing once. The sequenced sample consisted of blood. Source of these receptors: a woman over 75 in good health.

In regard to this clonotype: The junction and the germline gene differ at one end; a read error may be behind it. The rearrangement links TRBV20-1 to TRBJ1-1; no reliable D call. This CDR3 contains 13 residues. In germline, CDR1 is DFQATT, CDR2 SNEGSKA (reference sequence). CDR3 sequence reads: CGAPLVSELEAFF. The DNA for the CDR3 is TGCGGTGCTCCTCTCGTGAGTGAGCTTGAAGCTTTCTTT.

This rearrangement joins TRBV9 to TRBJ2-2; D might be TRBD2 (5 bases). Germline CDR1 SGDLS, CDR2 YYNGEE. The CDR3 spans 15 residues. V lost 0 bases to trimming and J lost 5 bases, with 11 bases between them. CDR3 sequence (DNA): TGTGCCAGCAGCGTAGCTCGGGGATCAACCGGGGAGCTGTTTTTT. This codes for CASSVARGSTGELFF.

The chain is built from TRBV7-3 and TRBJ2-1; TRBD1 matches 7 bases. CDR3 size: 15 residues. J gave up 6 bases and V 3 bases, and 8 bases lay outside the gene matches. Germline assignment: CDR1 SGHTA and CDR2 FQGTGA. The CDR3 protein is CASSFTGEWGNEQFF. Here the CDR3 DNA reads TGTGCCAGCAGCTTCACAGGGGAATGGGGCAATGAGCAGTTCTTC.

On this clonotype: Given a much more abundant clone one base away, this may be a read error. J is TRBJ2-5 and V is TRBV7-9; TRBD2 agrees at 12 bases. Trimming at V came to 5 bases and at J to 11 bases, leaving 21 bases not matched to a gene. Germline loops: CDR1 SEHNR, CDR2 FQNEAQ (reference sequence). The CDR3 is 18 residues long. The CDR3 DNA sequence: TGTGCCAGCAGCCACCTCGTCCTACCGACTAGCGGGAGCTTTGAGCAGTACTTC. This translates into CASSHLVLPTSGSFEQYF.

This CDR3 reads CASRQGGDYGYTF. DNA for the CDR3: TGTGCCAGCAGACAGGGAGGGGACTATGGCTACACCTTC. The chain links TRBV2 to TRBJ1-2, with D possibly matching TRBD1 (6 bases). This CDR3 comprises 13 residues. V dropped 6 bases and J dropped 3 bases, with 11 bases sitting between them. Germline V gene data show CDR1 as SNHLY and CDR2 as FYNNEI.

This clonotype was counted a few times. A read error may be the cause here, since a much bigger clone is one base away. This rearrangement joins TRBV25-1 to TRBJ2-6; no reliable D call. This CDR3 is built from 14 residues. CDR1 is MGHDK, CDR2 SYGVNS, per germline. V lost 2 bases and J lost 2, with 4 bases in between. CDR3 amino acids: CASSEAAGANVLTF. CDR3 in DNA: TGTGCCAGCAGTGAAGCAGCTGGGGCCAACGTCCTGACTTTC.

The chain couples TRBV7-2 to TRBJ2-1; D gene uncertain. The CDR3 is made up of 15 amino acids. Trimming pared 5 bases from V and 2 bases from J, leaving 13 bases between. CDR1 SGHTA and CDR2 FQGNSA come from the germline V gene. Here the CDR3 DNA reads TGTGCCAGCAGCCTAGACGGACGTACCTACAATGAGCAGTTCTTC. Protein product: CASSLDGRTYNEQFF.

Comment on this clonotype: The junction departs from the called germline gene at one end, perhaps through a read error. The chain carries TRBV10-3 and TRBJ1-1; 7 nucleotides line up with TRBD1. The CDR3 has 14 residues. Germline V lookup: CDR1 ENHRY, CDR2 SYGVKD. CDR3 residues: CAIAPGTVNTEALF. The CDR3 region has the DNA TGTGCCATCGCCCCGGGGACAGTTAACACTGAAGCTTTATTT.